One T cell receptor beta chain is described in this entry. Its antigen is unidentified. The source of the sample is a study of shared clonotypes between healthy human individuals. About the research overall: Serving as donors were two women and three men, whose ages spanned 18 to 49.

It was on ten immunoSEQ deep assay plates that unsorted PBMC DNA was sequenced. Here immunoSEQ multiplex PCR was the method, and the copy in TCRdb shows in-frame clones only, minus some. The table shows 400,000 to 500,000 clones, with around 78% occurring only once. Study-level results: Having only a few donors restricted how much genetic and exposure-history diversity was captured.

Trimming cost V 3 bases and J 2 bases; bases outside gene matches: 5. The CDR3 covers 16 residues. The germline gives CDR1 MNHNS, CDR2 SASEGT. The receptor was isolated from a woman between 40 and 50 years old in good health. Some clones in this sample may be carry-over from other donors' samples. This chain uses TRBV6-1 with TRBJ2-3, with TRBD2 identical over 10 bases. Sequenced sample: PBMCs. This chain's CDR3 is CASSDGLAEITDTQYF. For the CDR3, the DNA is TGTGCCAGCAGTGATGGACTAGCGGAAATCACAGATACGCAGTATTTT.